This T cell receptor beta chain stems from a study of human versus mouse CDR3 diversity and MHC coevolution (TCRdb year 2017). Regarding the study in general: According to reports, the immunoSEQ assay can detect one in 200,000 T cells and keeps multiplex PCR amplification bias to a minimum. Human naive CD4 T cell repertoires served as a reference for TCR selection on multiple MHC II alleles, compared against human-TCR-locus transgenic mice with single MHC II. Three healthy volunteer blood donors made up the human cohort, with one aged 30 to 39, one aged 40 to 50 and one aged 60 to 70 at collection. Valid reads per sample ranged from about 0.6 x 10^7 to 1.8 x 10^7 across mouse and human samples.

Naive CD4 T cells, defined as CD45RO-negative and CD62L-positive, were isolated from PBMCs by fluorescence-activated cell sorting. Around 50 ml of fresh peripheral blood was drawn per donor, and PBMCs were isolated by Ficoll density centrifugation. All samples were sorted on a FACSAria III instrument and reached purity above 90%. The QIAGEN blood and tissue kit was used to extract genomic DNA from sorted cells, and the DNA was quantified on a NanoDrop 1000. Using multiplex PCR of genomic DNA, the immunoSEQ platform deep sequenced and quantified the TCR alpha and beta chains. The authors' pipeline ran thus. Annotation of the TCR sequences relied on IMGT gene and region definitions. As a stand-in for the preselection repertoire, out-of-frame rearrangements were used and set against in-frame clonotypes. The iCHAO1 estimator supplied with the immunoSEQ platform was used to estimate repertoire size. A Gini index based on the Lorenz curve was applied to in-frame amino acid clonotypes to measure clonal inequality. The intersect function in the R package tcR was used to count shared clonotypes, while the Jaccard index served to score similarity. V, J and V-J usage frequencies went into a principal component analysis run with the R prcomp function, with no normalization applied. TCRdb's version of the immuneACCESS table is confined to in-frame rearrangements and falls short of the full clone set. An unresolved V gene accounts for under half of the shortfall where checked; the remainder is of unknown origin. The D gene and trimming were derived from the DNA, and the V and J assignments and clone size from that table. Present in this sample are about 77,000 clones, 85% to 95% of which were seen just once. The leading ten clones occupy more than 0.13% of the sample.

This clone was seen only once. This receptor's antigen is unknown. One base away there is no much larger clone; base qualities are not given. Study-wide findings and limitations: Because human T cells were selected on six MHC II alleles, repertoire diversity in humans and mice was not considered directly comparable. Among all compared groups, two of the three human donors had the lowest clonal inequality scores. The largest TCR beta repertoire according to iCHAO1 estimates belonged to humans, at approximately 1.6 million clonotypes, a result attributed likely to selection by multiple MHC II molecules. On average, humans had more CDR3 deletions and insertions than mice, indicating greater exonuclease and TdT activity.

CDR1 and CDR2, per the germline V gene, are MDHEN and SYDVKM. The CDR3 measures 14 amino acids from cysteine to phenylalanine. The CDR3 DNA has 42 bases and is translated from base 1. V is pruned by 4 bases and J by 5 bases, leaving 4 bases of the junction without a gene match. The TCR originated in a person aged 30 to 69 in good health. The chain was built from TRBV28 and TRBJ1-1, with TRBD1 matching 10 junction bases. Sequenced input: naive CD4+ T cells from blood. The sample's cell subset or site label, decoded: CD45RO-negative CD62L-positive naive CD4 T cells. The nucleotide sequence is given as TGTGCCAGCAGTTCGGGACAGGGGAGGACTGAAGCTTTCTTT. Its amino acids are CASSSGQGRTEAFF.